This T cell receptor beta chain came from a study of T cell responses to AZD1222 COVID-19 vaccine. Study outcomes and limitations: AZD1222 recipients seropositive at baseline numbered only five to seven. Regions 160-218 and 743-854 held dominance among vaccine-associated CD4 TCRs, which spanned spike. Receipt of two AZD1222 doses was followed by a rise in Spike-specific TCR breadth and depth. Researchers took repertoire samples only after the peak T cell response had come.

This clone was detected only once. No antigen is known for it. V gave up 6 bases and J gave up 3 bases; unmatched junction bases: 3. This CDR3 is built from 15 residues. Germline V CDR1 and CDR2: SGHTA, FQGTGA. Assay: immunoSEQ multiplex PCR; the TCRdb copy retains only in-frame clones and omits some. The repertoire holds roughly 140,000 clones, with around nine tenths as singletons. The J gene is TRBJ2-1, the V gene TRBV7-3; 12 nucleotides agree with TRBD2. The sample here was peripheral blood, taken on day 0 of AZD1222 vaccination. The receptor was derived from an adult in good health. The CDR3 region has the DNA TGTGCCAGCAGTCAGACTAGCGGGGGCTACAATGAGCAGTTCTTC. This codes for CASSQTSGGYNEQFF.